The T cell receptor (beta chain) under discussion was sequenced for a study of blood T cell repertoires in COVID-19. In the study overall: Both acute and convalescent COVID-19 samples were obtained from the United States, Italy and Spain. Sample material is recorded as cDNA or gDNA derived from T cells, B-cell-depleted T cells, or PBMCs.

This CDR3 has 16 amino acids. Germline CDR1 reads SEHNR; CDR2 reads FQNEAQ (reference sequence). V was clipped by 6 bases and J by 3 bases; unmatched bases: 9. In the original analysis: Amplification of reference gene primers provided the estimated nucleated cell counts. Clones were sequenced by immunoSEQ multiplex PCR, and TCRdb holds only the in-frame ones, with some missing. D and trimming come from the DNA, and the V and J calls and clone size come from that table. The data hold approximately 250,000 clones, with roughly 82% observed a single time. The count of this clone is one. Material: peripheral blood. The receptor was isolated from a woman aged 40 to 50 who had recovered from COVID-19. The rearrangement joins TRBV7-9 to TRBJ2-2; 8 nucleotides align to TRBD2. CDR3 loop: CASRLRGGLDTGELFF. CDR3 nucleotide sequence: TGTGCCAGCAGGCTTCGGGGGGGCCTTGACACCGGGGAGCTGTTTTTT.